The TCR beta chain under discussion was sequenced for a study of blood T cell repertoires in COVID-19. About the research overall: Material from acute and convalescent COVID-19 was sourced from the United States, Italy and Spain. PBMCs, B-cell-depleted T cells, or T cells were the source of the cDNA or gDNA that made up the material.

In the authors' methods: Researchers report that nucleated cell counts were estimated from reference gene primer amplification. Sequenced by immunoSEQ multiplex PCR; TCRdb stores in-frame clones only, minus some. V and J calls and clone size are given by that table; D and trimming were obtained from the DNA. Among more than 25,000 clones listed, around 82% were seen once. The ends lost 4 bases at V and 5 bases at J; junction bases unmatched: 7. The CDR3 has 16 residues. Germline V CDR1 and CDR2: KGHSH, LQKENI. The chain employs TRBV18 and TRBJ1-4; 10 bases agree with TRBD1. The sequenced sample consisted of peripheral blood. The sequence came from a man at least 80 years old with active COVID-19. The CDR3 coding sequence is TGTGCCAGCTCACGGCGGGACAGGGGTACAAATGAAAAACTGTTTTTT. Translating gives CASSRRDRGTNEKLFF.